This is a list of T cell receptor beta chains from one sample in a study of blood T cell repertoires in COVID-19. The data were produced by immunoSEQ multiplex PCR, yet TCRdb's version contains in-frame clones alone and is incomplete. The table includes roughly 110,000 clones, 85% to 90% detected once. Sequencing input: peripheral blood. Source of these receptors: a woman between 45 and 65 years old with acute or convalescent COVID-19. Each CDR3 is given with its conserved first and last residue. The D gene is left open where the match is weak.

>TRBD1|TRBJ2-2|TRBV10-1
TGCGCCAGCAGACGGGACAGTAACACCGGGGAGCTGTTTTTT
CASRRDSNTGELFF
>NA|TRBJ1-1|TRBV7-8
TGTGCCAGCAGCTTAGTACGGGGAGGGTACACTGAAGCTTTCTTT
CASSLVRGGYTEAFF
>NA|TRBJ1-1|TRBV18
TGTGCCAGCTCACTTTCCGAGGGTAGCACTGAAGCTTTCTTT
CASSLSEGSTEAFF
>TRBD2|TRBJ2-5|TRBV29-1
TGCAGCGTTGGTTTAACTAGCGGGAGGGAGACCCAGTACTTC
CSVGLTSGRETQYF
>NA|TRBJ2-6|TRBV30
TGTGCCTGGAGTGTTGGAGGGTCTGGGGCCAACGTCCTGACTTTC
CAWSVGGSGANVLTF
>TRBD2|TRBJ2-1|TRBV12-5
TGTGCTAGTGGGCTTCTATCGGGGGGGGAGCAGTTCTTC
CASGLLSGGEQFF
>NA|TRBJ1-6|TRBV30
TGTGCCTTAGGACAGTGGATTAATTCACCCCTCCACTTT
CALGQWINSPLHF
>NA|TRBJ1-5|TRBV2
TGTGCCAGCAGTGATTTGGGAGGATTTCAGCCCCAGCATTTT
CASSDLGGFQPQHF
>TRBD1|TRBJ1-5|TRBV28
TGTGCCAGCAGTTCCCTAAGGAGAGGGGGCGAGGATCAGCCCCAGCATTTT
CASSSLRRGGEDQPQHF
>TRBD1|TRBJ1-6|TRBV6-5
TGTGCCAGCAGTCCCCCGGGACAGGGGATTTCACCCCTCCACTTT
CASSPPGQGISPLHF
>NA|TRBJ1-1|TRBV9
TGTGCCAGCAGCGTAGACGACTCCCACCTGAGGGCTTTCTTT
CASSVDDSHLRAFF
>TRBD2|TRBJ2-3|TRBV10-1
TGCGCCAGCGCCTACGGGACTAGCGGGATAGATACGCAGTATTTT
CASAYGTSGIDTQYF
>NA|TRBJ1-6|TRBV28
TGTGCCAGCAGTTTAACCGGGGGTAATTCACCCCTCCACTTT
CASSLTGGNSPLHF
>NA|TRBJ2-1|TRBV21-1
TGTGCCAGCAGCAAAAATAGGGCCCAGAGTAGCGGGGGGGCCCTTTCCAACTCCTACAATGAGCAGTTCTTC
CASSKNRAQSSGGALSNSYNEQFF
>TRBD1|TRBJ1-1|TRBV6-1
TGTGCCAGCAGTGACGAGAAGGACAGGGTCGGCACTGAAGCTTTCTTT
CASSDEKDRVGTEAFF
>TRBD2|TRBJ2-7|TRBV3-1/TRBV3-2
TGTGCCAGCAGCCAACCGGGACTAGCGACCTACGAGCAGTACTTC
CASSQPGLATYEQYF
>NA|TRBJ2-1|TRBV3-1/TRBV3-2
TGTGCCGTCCGGGGTAGCGGTACCTACAATGAGCAGTTCTTC
CAVRGSGTYNEQFF
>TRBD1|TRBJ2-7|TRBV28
TGTGCCAGCAGTAGAACAGGGGACTACGAGCAGTACTTC
CASSRTGDYEQYF
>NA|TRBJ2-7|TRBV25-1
TGTGCCAGCAGTGAACGGGGGGCCTTCTACGAGCAGTACTTC
CASSERGAFYEQYF
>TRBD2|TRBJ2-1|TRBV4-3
TGCGCCAGCAGCCAAGATAGGGTAGCGGGTGAGCAGTTCTTC
CASSQDRVAGEQFF
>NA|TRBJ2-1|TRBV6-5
TGTGCCAGCACACCAGGCAGGGGAAAATACAATGAGCAGTTCTTC
CASTPGRGKYNEQFF
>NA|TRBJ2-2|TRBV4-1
TGCGCCAGCAGCCAATCCCAGGGCCCGTACACCGGGGAGCTGTTTTTT
CASSQSQGPYTGELFF